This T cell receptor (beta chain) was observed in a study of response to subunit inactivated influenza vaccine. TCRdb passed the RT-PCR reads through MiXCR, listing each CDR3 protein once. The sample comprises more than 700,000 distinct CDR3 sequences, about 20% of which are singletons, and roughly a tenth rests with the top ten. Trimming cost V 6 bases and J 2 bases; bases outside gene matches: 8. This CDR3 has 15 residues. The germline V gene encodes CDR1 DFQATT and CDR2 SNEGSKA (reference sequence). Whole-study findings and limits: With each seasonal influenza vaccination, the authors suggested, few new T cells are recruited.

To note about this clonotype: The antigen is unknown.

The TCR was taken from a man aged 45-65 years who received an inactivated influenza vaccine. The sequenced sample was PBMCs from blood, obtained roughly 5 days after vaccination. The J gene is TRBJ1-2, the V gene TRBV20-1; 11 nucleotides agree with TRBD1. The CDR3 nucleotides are TGCAGTGCCTCCCCCCGGGACAGGGGGAACTATGGCTACACCTTC. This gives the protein CSASPRDRGNYGYTF.